This T cell receptor (beta chain) is from a study of cytomegalovirus exposure and HLA in healthy donors. Findings of the study overall: A later analysis reportedly found that, within productive TCRs, an Asian-associated ancestry cluster had fewer N-insertions than the mean observed across the approximately 660 donors.

The junction had 3 bases not matched to a gene; V was cut back by 6 bases and J by 6 bases. CDR1 is ENHRY, CDR2 SYGVKD, per germline. This CDR3 region has 12 residues. As for this clone: The antigen is not known.

Primers: 60 Vbeta forward and 13 Jbeta reverse. TCRdb's copy holds only in-frame clones and misses some; the assay was immunoSEQ multiplex PCR. The data hold about 140,000 clones, with roughly three quarters observed a single time. This TCR came from a young man in good health and CMV-seronegative. The V gene is TRBV10-3, the J gene TRBJ2-3; TRBD2 aligns across 7 bases. Specimen: PBMCs. The CDR3 DNA reads as TGTGCCATCAGCGCCGGGGGGGATACGCAGTATTTT. Residues: CAISAGGDTQYF.